This T cell receptor beta chain originates from a study of tumor-infiltrating lymphocytes in glioblastoma multiforme. The CDR3 length is 15 residues. TCRB libraries came from RNA via three nested multiplex PCR rounds. Input was 0.45 to 0.5 ug total RNA, reverse-transcribed with a C-beta primer. These TCRB libraries lack any described unique molecular identifiers. TCRdb re-called the multiplex PCR reads through MiXCR, storing one row per CDR3 protein. The sample carries 13,000 or so distinct CDR3 sequences, 66% recorded once. Comments on this clonotype: Its antigen is undetermined. At one of its ends the junction is not consistent with the germline gene, which may arise from a read error.

Points from the study as a whole: Clone frequencies may be distorted by unequal TCR transcripts per cell.

The sequenced sample consisted of brain tumor tissue. The receptor's source is a male donor with glioblastoma. This sequence joins TRBV12-3 or TRBV12-4 and TRBJ1-1; D not certain. CDR3 coding DNA: TGTGCCAGTAGTTTAAGGGCATTAGATGGTGCTGAAGCTTTCTTT. Encoded protein: CASSLRALDGAEAFF.